This T cell receptor (beta chain) was found in a study of T-cell reconstitution after alpha-beta-depleted transplantation in children. It was with unique molecular identifiers that the TCRbeta library was prepared. MiXCR, applied by TCRdb to the PCR reads, yields one record per CDR3 protein. The sample has 550,000 to 600,000 distinct CDR3 sequences, 23% seen once. Germline-derived CDR1 and CDR2 are DFQATT and SNEGSKA (reference sequence). The CDR3 is 13 amino acids. This sequence was found in a boy under two years old who had a stem cell transplant for acute myeloid leukemia, so the T cells may come from the graft donor. This sequence joins TRBV20-1 and TRBJ1-2; 7 bases are a match to TRBD1. The sequencing used PBMCs, mostly from graft donor cells, collected 360 days after TCRalphabeta/CD19-depleted stem cell transplant. For the CDR3, the DNA is TGCAGCCTTCCGGGACAGTCGGGCTATGGCTACACCTTC. This gives the protein CSLPGQSGYGYTF.